Presented here are 17 T cell receptor beta chains from one specimen sequenced in a study of PD-L1 blockade in urothelial cancer (dated by TCRdb to between 2016 and 2019). The time point label corresponds to: pretreatment peripheral blood. Library generation was performed with the immunoSEQ multiplex PCR assay. Sourced from immuneACCESS, this table was stored by TCRdb with only in-frame sequences that have V and J called. A share of the clones is absent; for the studies checked, an unresolved V gene accounts for under half, and the remainder has no known explanation. Here the sample has 85,000 to 95,000 clones; 89% occur a single time. Roughly 0.97% of the sample belongs to the ten largest clones. The specimen was PBMCs, collected around atezolizumab (anti-PD-L1) treatment. The receptor set was obtained from a woman older than 75 with urothelial cancer.

The chain is built from TRBV7-2 and TRBJ1-2, with TRBD1 matching over 9 bases. V shed 5 bases and J 8 bases; nucleotides not matched to a gene: 6. This CDR3 has 13 residues. Germline lookup yields CDR1 SGHTA and CDR2 FQGNSA. The CDR3 here is CASSRGQGGGYTF. For the CDR3, the DNA is TGTGCCAGCAGCCGGGGACAGGGCGGAGGCTACACCTTC.

The chain combines TRBV27 with TRBJ1-2; 8 nucleotides match TRBD1. Trimming at V came to 5 bases and at J to 4 bases, leaving 3 bases not matched to a gene. This CDR3 spans 13 amino acids. Per germline, CDR1 MNHEY and CDR2 SMNVEV (reference sequence). The CDR3 loop is CASSGQGSYGYTF. CDR3 in DNA: TGTGCCAGCAGTGGACAGGGCAGCTATGGCTACACCTTC.

This rearrangement joins TRBV30 to TRBJ2-7; D gene ambiguous. The CDR3 sequence is 12 residues long. V was shortened by 7 bases and J by 1 base, with 11 bases between the two germline ends. Looked up from germline, CDR1 is GTSNPN and CDR2 is SVGIG (reference sequence). The CDR3 protein is CAFGASSYEQYF. CDR3 in DNA: TGTGCCTTCGGCGCTAGTTCCTACGAGCAGTACTTC.

The V and J genes are TRBV10-3 and TRBJ2-3; 8 nucleotides agree with TRBD1. The CDR3 has 14 amino acids. Germline loops: CDR1 ENHRY, CDR2 SYGVKD. V shed 6 bases, J shed 3 bases, and the junction held 5 bases outside the gene matches. CDR3 DNA: TGTGCCATCAGGGTGACAGGGGCAACAGATACGCAGTATTTT. Protein product: CAIRVTGATDTQYF.

CDR3 sequence (DNA): TGTGCCTGGAGTGTACGACAGCTGTACAATCAGCCCCAGCATTTT. It translates to CAWSVRQLYNQPQHF. This chain joins TRBV30 and TRBJ1-5; TRBD1 might be the D (5 bases). Trimming took off 0 bases at V and 3 bases at J, with 12 bases between the two ends. This CDR3 comprises 15 residues. The germline CDR1 and CDR2 sequences are GTSNPN and SVGIG (reference sequence).

The rearrangement links TRBV7-8 to TRBJ2-2; 8 bases align to TRBD2. V lost 4 bases and J lost 4; bases outside the gene matches: 8. The V gene's germline CDR1 is SGHVS and CDR2 FQNEAQ. The CDR3 spans 16 residues. The CDR3 reads CASSSTGGASTGELFF. CDR3 nucleotides: TGTGCCAGCAGCTCAACGGGGGGGGCAAGCACCGGGGAGCTGTTTTTT.

This rearrangement joins TRBV18 to TRBJ2-1; tentative D call: TRBD1 (6 bases). Germline V gene lookup returns CDR1 KGHSH and CDR2 LQKENI. V shed 4 bases and J shed 7 bases, with 14 bases lying between them. The CDR3 contains 14 residues. The CDR3 sequence is CASSRQVYENEQFF. For the CDR3, the DNA is TGTGCCAGCTCACGACAGGTTTACGAGAATGAGCAGTTCTTC.

This clone was seen only once. The chain combines TRBV15 with TRBJ2-1; 12 bases match TRBD2. Germline-derived CDR1 and CDR2 are LNHNV and YYDKDF (reference sequence). The CDR3 length is 15 residues. With V trimmed by 3 bases and J by 7 bases, 4 bases remained unmatched. The CDR3 nucleotides read TGTGCCACCAGCAGGGGGACTAGCGGGTTAAATGAGCAGTTCTTC. The encoded protein is CATSRGTSGLNEQFF.

This clone was seen a single time. The rearrangement uses TRBV30 and TRBJ1-2, with 7 bases lining up with TRBD1. This CDR3 is built from 16 residues. Germline-derived CDR1 and CDR2 are GTSNPN and SVGIG (reference sequence). Trimming removed 2 bases from V and 7 bases from J; junction bases left unmatched: 16. CDR3 sequence reads: CAWSPPAWFRGFGYTF. DNA for the CDR3: TGTGCCTGGAGTCCCCCCGCCTGGTTCAGGGGGTTTGGCTACACCTTC.

The chain uses TRBV7-9 and TRBJ1-2, with a tentative D call TRBD1 (6 bases). The CDR3 totals 14 residues. Germline-derived CDR1 and CDR2 are SEHNR and FQNEAQ (reference sequence). Deletions cut 6 bases from V and 4 bases from J, with 15 bases between. DNA of the CDR3: TGTGCCAGCAGTACAGGGCGGGAGACCTATGGCTACACCTTC. Protein sequence: CASSTGRETYGYTF.

CDR3: CASSLVQSGTGELFF. The CDR3 coding sequence is TGTGCCAGCAGCTTGGTCCAGTCGGGGACCGGGGAGCTGTTTTTT. V gene TRBV7-2 combines with J gene TRBJ2-2; possibly TRBD2 for D (5 bases). Germline values: CDR1 SGHTA, CDR2 FQGNSA. This CDR3 has 15 residues. The V end lost 3 bases, the J end lost 5 bases, and 13 bases lay between the germline ends.

The genes are TRBV2 and TRBJ1-1, with D possibly matching TRBD1 (6 bases). The CDR3 spans 14 residues. Germline CDR1 reads SNHLY; CDR2 reads FYNNEI. V lost 1 base and J lost 5, with 11 bases in between. This CDR3 is CASSEGGGGTEAFF. The CDR3 DNA follows: TGTGCCAGCAGTGAAGGAGGGGGGGGTACTGAAGCTTTCTTT.

V usage is TRBV9 and J usage is TRBJ2-7, with 9 bases identical to TRBD2. CDR1 and CDR2 (germline): SGDLS, YYNGEE. The CDR3 covers 15 residues. Trimming took 2 bases from V and 7 from J; bases not matched to a gene: 10. The CDR3 bases are TGTGCCAGCAGCGTCGCTAGCGGGATGGCGGGGGAGCAGTACTTC. This encodes CASSVASGMAGEQYF.

The chain carries TRBV2 and TRBJ2-1, with D perhaps TRBD2 (5 bases). V was clipped by 3 bases and J by 5 bases, with 5 bases between them. Germline values: CDR1 SNHLY, CDR2 FYNNEI. This CDR3 has 12 residues. Here the CDR3 reads CASSERDNEQFF. As DNA, the CDR3 is TGTGCCAGCAGTGAGAGGGACAATGAGCAGTTCTTC.

The chain links TRBV7-2 to TRBJ2-7, with 7 nucleotides matching TRBD2. The trim removed 1 base at V and 3 bases at J, leaving 3 bases unmatched. Germline CDR1 is SGHTA and CDR2 is FQGNSA. This CDR3 has 14 residues. CDR3 in amino acids: CASSLGGLDYEQYF. The DNA for the CDR3 is TGTGCCAGCAGCTTAGGTGGACTAGACTACGAGCAGTACTTC. The full variable domain, in which reference TRBV7-2 and TRBJ2-7 provide the parts outside the CDR3, is GAGVSQSPSNKVTEKGKDVELRCDPISGHTALYWYRQSLGQGLEFLIYFQGNSAPDKSGLPSDRFSAERTGGSVSTLTIQRTQQEDSAVYLCASSLGGLDYEQYFGPGTRLTVT.

The chain employs TRBV5-6 and TRBJ2-2, with D perhaps TRBD2 (6 bases). V was trimmed by 4 bases and J by 4 bases, leaving 14 bases between them. The CDR3 length is 15 residues. Germline V gives CDR1 SGHDT, CDR2 YYEEEE. For the CDR3, the DNA is TGTGCCAGCAGCCCGGCGGGGCTAGGCACCGGGGAGCTGTTTTTT. Translation gives CASSPAGLGTGELFF. Full variable domain (rest looked up from reference TRBV5-6 and TRBJ2-2): DAGVTQSPTHLIKTRGQQVTLRCSPKSGHDTVSWYQQALGQGPQFIFQYYEEEERQRGNFPDRFSGHQFPNYSSELNVNALLLGDSALYLCASSPAGLGTGELFFGEGSRLTVL.

This clone was observed a single time. This sequence joins TRBV7-6 and TRBJ1-4; TRBD1 is a possible D gene (5 bases). Trimming stripped 2 bases from V and 0 bases from J, with 13 bases between. The CDR3 is 17 residues long. Germline CDR1 is SGHVS and CDR2 is FNYEAQ. The CDR3 DNA sequence: TGTGCCAGCAGCTTATTTGGGACTCTTGCAACTAATGAAAAACTGTTTTTT. This translates into CASSLFGTLATNEKLFF.